This T cell receptor (beta chain) was identified in a study of monozygotic twins with inflammatory bowel disease. This CDR3 region has 15 residues. CDR1 SGHAT and CDR2 FQNNGV come from the germline V gene. Every TCR library drew on 3500 ng of total RNA. Reprocessing the 5' RACE reads, TCRdb reports a single entry for every CDR3 protein and omits DNA. Recorded here are 350,000 to 500,000 distinct CDR3 sequences; the top ten clones represent about 2.3%. This sequence was found in a human donor with ulcerative colitis or Crohn's disease, or a healthy co-twin of an affected twin (not recorded which). Specimen: blood. This chain connects TRBV11-2 to TRBJ2-7; absent DNA, TCRdb's TRBD1 call cannot be checked. Here the CDR3 reads CASSLAPAGAGKQYF.